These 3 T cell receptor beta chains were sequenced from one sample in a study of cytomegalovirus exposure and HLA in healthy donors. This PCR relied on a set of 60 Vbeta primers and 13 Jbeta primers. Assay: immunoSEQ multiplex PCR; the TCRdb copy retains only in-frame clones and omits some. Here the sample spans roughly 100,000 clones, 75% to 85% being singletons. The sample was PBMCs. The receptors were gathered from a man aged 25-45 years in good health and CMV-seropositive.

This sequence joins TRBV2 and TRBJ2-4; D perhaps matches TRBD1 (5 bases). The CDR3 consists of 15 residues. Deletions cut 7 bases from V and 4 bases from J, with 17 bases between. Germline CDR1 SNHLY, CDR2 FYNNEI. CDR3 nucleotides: TGTGCCAGCACCCCGTGGGGCAGGTCAAAAAACATTCAGTACTTC. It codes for CASTPWGRSKNIQYF.

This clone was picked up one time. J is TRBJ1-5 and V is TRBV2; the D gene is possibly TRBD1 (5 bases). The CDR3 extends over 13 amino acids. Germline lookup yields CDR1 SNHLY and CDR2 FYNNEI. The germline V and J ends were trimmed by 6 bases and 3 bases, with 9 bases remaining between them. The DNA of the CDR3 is TGTGCCAGCAGACAGGTACCCAATCAGCCCCAGCATTTT. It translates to CASRQVPNQPQHF.

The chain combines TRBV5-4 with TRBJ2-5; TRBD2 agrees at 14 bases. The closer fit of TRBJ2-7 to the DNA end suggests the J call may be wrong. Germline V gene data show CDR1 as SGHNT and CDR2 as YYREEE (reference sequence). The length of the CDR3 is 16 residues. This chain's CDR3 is CASSLGLAGGHYEQYF. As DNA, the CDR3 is TGTGCCAGCAGCCTAGGACTAGCGGGAGGACACTACGAGCAGTACTTC.